This T cell receptor beta chain emerged from a study of T cell clonality in common variable immunodeficiency. Points from the study as a whole: Shared TCRbeta clones were fewer between CVID subjects than controls. CVID subjects had higher TCRbeta clonality than healthy controls, most marked in about a third.

The germline V gene encodes CDR1 SGHTA and CDR2 FQGTGA. The CDR3 extends over 15 amino acids. The V and J ends lost 1 base and 7 bases, in that order; junction bases with no gene match: 5. This clone appeared many times. Its antigen is not identified. The read finishes 3 residues shy of the CDR3 end, and the germline J gene is used to complete it. The data were produced by immunoSEQ multiplex PCR, yet TCRdb's version contains in-frame clones alone and is incomplete. The repertoire shows about 64,000 clones, none seen only once; the top ten take 1.7%. The sequenced sample was peripheral blood mononuclear cells. The origin of this receptor is a person aged 18-69 years in good health. The V gene is TRBV7-3, the J gene TRBJ2-1; 9 nucleotides match TRBD1. The CDR3 here is CASSLSGQGTNEQFF. The sequenced part of the CDR3 DNA is TGTGCCAGCAGCTTAAGCGGACAGGGGACAAATGAG.